This T cell receptor (beta chain) was profiled in a study of human T cells and chemical hapten exposure. Study-level background: Largely, small differences in pooled library volume made per-sample TCR yields vary. Study-wide results and caveats: Once DPC sensitization occurred, TCRs above 1 in 1000 frequency showed no change.

Library construction involved attaching unique molecular identifiers to individual cDNA molecules, which allowed quantitative, reproducible TCR counting. Using its own MiXCR run on the RACE reads, TCRdb lists one record per CDR3 protein. The sample has 85,000 to 95,000 distinct CDR3 sequences, roughly 8% seen once. In its sample, this clonotype was seen a few times. As yet, its antigen is unknown. The V gene lost 5 bases and the J gene lost 2 bases, with 16 bases spanning the gap. The CDR3 is made up of 16 amino acids. CDR1 and CDR2 from the germline V gene are SGHAT and FQNNGV. The time point denotes: healthy volunteer bleed at 2 weeks. Total RNA extraction was carried out from unfractionated whole blood.

This TCR derives from a female donor in good health. Some clones in this sample may be carry-over from other donors' samples. The V call is TRBV11-2, the J call TRBJ2-1, with a weak D call TRBD2 (6 bases). Sequenced input: whole blood. The CDR3 sequence: CASSPASTRAYNEQFF. For the CDR3, the DNA is TGTGCCAGCAGCCCTGCCTCGACTAGAGCCTACAATGAGCAGTTCTTC.